The rows below give T cell receptor beta chains drawn from one sample of a study of cytomegalovirus exposure and HLA in healthy donors. This table comes from immunoSEQ multiplex PCR, and its TCRdb copy is limited to in-frame clones, with some not included. This table holds roughly 71,000 clones. The sample consisted of PBMCs. These receptors were taken from a woman aged 40 to 49 in good health and CMV-seropositive. Both conserved end residues are part of each CDR3. A D gene is named only where the DNA matches it firmly. Size tells how often a clone was seen (once, few, many) or the class of an expanded clone, and some rows leave it out.

d_call clone_size j_call v_call cdr3_nt cdr3_aa
. . TRBJ1-6 TRBV27 TGTGCCAGCAGTTTAAGTGGAGACCTCTATAATTCACCCCTCCACTTT CASSLSGDLYNSPLHF
TRBD1 . TRBJ2-5 TRBV6-6 TGTGCCAGCAGTTCCTTACAGGGGGCTGTCGGGACCCAGTACTTC CASSSLQGAVGTQYF
TRBD2 . TRBJ2-3 TRBV5-1 TGCGCCAGCAGCTACGGACTAGCGGGAGAAAAGTGGGAAGATACGCAGTATTTT CASSYGLAGEKWEDTQYF
TRBD2 . TRBJ2-2 TRBV11-1 TGTGCCAGCAGACTAGCGGATAACACCGGGGAGCTGTTTTTT CASRLADNTGELFF
. . TRBJ2-7 TRBV5-4 TGTGCCAGCAGCTTAGCGGGTCTAGGCAACGAGCAGTACTTC CASSLAGLGNEQYF
. . TRBJ2-6 TRBV9 TGTGCCAGCAGCTCTACAGAGTCTGGGGCCAACGTCCTGACTTTC CASSSTESGANVLTF
TRBD1 . TRBJ1-1 TRBV6-6 TGTGCCAGCAGTCGACAGGGGATAACTGAAGCTTTCTTT CASSRQGITEAFF
TRBD2 . TRBJ2-3 TRBV7-2 TGTGCCAGCAGCTTAAATTACGCGGGACTAGCATCGGATACGCAGTATTTT CASSLNYAGLASDTQYF
. . TRBJ1-3 TRBV11-3 TGTGCCAGCAGCTTAAGGAGTGGAAACACCATATATTTT CASSLRSGNTIYF
. . TRBJ2-5 TRBV9 TGTGCCAGCAGCGTAGGACAGTTCGGTGGAGAGACCCAGTACTTC CASSVGQFGGETQYF
. . TRBJ2-5 TRBV6-1 TGTGCCAGCAGTTGGACTACTCAAGAGACCCAGTACTTC CASSWTTQETQYF
. . TRBJ2-1 TRBV4-1 TGCGCCAGCAGCCTCGCGACAAAGAGCTCCTACAATGAGCAGTTCTTC CASSLATKSSYNEQFF
. . TRBJ2-7 TRBV7-3 TGTGCCAGCAGCTTAAATCAGGGATTAACCTACGAGCAGTACTTC CASSLNQGLTYEQYF
TRBD2 . TRBJ2-1 TRBV2 TGTGCCAGCAGTGAAAACGGGGGGGCGTACAATGAGCAGTTCTTC CASSENGGAYNEQFF
. . TRBJ2-5 TRBV5-1 TGCGCCAGCAGCTTGGATAGCGCCCGAGAGACCCAGTACTTC CASSLDSARETQYF
TRBD2 . TRBJ2-7 TRBV7-9 TGTGCCAGCAGAAAGATAGCGGGAGGGTCTCCCGAGCAGTACTTC CASRKIAGGSPEQYF
. . TRBJ1-2 TRBV4-1 TGCGCCAGCAGCCAAGCCCCCTTTTGGACAGAAGTAGCTAACTATGGCTACACCTTC CASSQAPFWTEVANYGYTF
. . TRBJ1-1 TRBV2 TGTGCCAGCGGGTCGGGAGCCGACAGTTCGACCCTCACTGAAGCTTTCTTT CASGSGADSSTLTEAFF
TRBD1 . TRBJ2-7 TRBV11-1 TGTGCCAGCAGCTTAGAGGGGGCTAGAGGGCAGTACTTC CASSLEGARGQYF
TRBD2 . TRBJ2-1 TRBV7-3 TGTGCCAGCAGCTTATTGGTCCGGACTAGCACCAATGAGCAGTTCTTC CASSLLVRTSTNEQFF
. . TRBJ1-6 TRBV30 TGTGCCTGGAGTTCGGGGATAGGAGACTCACCCCTCCACTTT CAWSSGIGDSPLHF
TRBD1 . TRBJ2-2 TRBV29-1 TGCAGCGTTAACAGGGGTGGCACCGGGGAGCTGTTTTTT CSVNRGGTGELFF
TRBD2 . TRBJ2-2 TRBV10-3 TGTGCCACCGGGACTAGCGGGAGGTCCTTTAACACCGGGGAGCTGTTTTTT CATGTSGRSFNTGELFF
TRBD1 . TRBJ1-1 TRBV5-1 TGCGCCAGCAGCTGGGGGACAGTACAGAACACTGAAGCTTTCTTT CASSWGTVQNTEAFF
TRBD1 . TRBJ1-4 TRBV19 TGTGCCAGTAGAAACGCCGGGACAGGGGTTGAAAAACTGTTTTTT CASRNAGTGVEKLFF
. . TRBJ2-7 TRBV6-6 TGTGCCAGCAGTCAGGACAACGAGCAGTACTTC CASSQDNEQYF
TRBD1 . TRBJ2-5 TRBV6-1 TGTGCCAGCAGTGCTCCCGGGACAGGGTTTCGGGTCGCCCAGTACTTC CASSAPGTGFRVAQYF
TRBD1 . TRBJ1-2 TRBV19 TGTGCCAGTAGTATCCGACAGGGGGATGGCTACACCTTC CASSIRQGDGYTF
TRBD2 medium-sized TRBJ2-1 TRBV10-1 TGCGCCAGCAGTTTGGGACTAGCGGGCTCCTACAATGAGCAGTTCTTC CASSLGLAGSYNEQFF
TRBD1 . TRBJ2-5 TRBV9 TGTGCCAGCAGCGTAGCTGGACAGGGGGCGAGGGAGACCCAGTACTTC CASSVAGQGARETQYF